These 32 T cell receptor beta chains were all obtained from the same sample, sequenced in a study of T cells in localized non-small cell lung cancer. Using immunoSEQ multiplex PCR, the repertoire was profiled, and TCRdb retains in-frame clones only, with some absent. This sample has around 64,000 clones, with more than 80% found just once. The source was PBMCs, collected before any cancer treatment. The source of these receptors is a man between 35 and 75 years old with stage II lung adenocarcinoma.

CDR3 sequence reads: CASSGRGQGYEQYF. The CDR3 DNA follows: TGTGCCAGCAGCGGACGTGGACAGGGCTACGAGCAGTACTTC. The chain couples TRBV7-8 to TRBJ2-7; TRBD1 aligns across 8 bases. The CDR3 contains 14 residues. CDR1 is SGHVS and CDR2 is FQNEAQ in the germline V gene. V lost 5 bases and J lost 3; bases outside the gene matches: 6.

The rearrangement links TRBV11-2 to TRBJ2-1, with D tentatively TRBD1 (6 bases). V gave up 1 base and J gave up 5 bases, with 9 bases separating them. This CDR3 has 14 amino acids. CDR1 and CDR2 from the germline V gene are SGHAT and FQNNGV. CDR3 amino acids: CASSLVGDNNEQFF. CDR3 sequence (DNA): TGTGCCAGCAGCTTAGTCGGGGACAACAATGAGCAGTTCTTC.

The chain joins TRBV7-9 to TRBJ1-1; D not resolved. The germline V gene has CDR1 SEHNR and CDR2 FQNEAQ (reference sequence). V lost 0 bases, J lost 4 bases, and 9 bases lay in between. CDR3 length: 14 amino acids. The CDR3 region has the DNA TGTGCCAGCAGCTTAGCGAAAGGGATCACTGAAGCTTTCTTT. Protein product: CASSLAKGITEAFF.

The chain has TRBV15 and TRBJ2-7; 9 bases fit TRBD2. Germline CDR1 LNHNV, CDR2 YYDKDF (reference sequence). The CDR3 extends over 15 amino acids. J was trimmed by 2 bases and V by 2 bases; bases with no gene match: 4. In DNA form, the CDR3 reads TGTGCCACCAGCAGAAAGACTAGCGGCCCCTACGAGCAGTACTTC. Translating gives CATSRKTSGPYEQYF. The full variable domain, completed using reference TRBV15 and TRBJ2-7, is DAMVIQNPRYQVTQFGKPVTLSCSQTLNHNVMYWYQQKSSQAPKLLFHYYDKDFNNEADTPDNFQSRRPNTSFCFLDIRSPGLGDTAMYLCATSRKTSGPYEQYFGPGTRLTVT.

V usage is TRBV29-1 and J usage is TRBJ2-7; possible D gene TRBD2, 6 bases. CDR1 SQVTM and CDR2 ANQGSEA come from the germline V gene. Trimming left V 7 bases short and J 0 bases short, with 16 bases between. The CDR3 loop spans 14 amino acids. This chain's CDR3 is CSANGVGGSYEQYF. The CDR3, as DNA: TGCAGCGCGAACGGAGTGGGGGGCTCCTACGAGCAGTACTTC.

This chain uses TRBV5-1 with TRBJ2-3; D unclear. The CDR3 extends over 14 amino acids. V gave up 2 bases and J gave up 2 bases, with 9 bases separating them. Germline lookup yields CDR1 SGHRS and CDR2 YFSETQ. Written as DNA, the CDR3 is TGCGCCAGCAGCTTCTTCCCATCCACAGATACGCAGTATTTT. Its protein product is CASSFFPSTDTQYF.

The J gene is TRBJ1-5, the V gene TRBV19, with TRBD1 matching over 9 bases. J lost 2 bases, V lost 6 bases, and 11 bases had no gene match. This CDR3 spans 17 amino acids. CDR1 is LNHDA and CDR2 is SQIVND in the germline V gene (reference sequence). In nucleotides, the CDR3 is TGTGCCAGTAGACCACGAATTACAGGGGGCGGCAATCAGCCCCAGCATTTT. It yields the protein CASRPRITGGGNQPQHF. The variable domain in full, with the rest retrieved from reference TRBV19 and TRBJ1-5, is DGGITQSPKYLFRKEGQNVTLSCEQNLNHDAMYWYRQDPGQGLRLIYYSQIVNDFQKGDIAEGYSVSREKKESFPLTVTSAQKNPTAFYLCASRPRITGGGNQPQHFGDGTRLSIL.

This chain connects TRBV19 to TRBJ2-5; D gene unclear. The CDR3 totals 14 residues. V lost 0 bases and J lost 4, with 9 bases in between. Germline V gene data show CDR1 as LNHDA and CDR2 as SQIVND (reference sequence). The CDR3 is CASSIDQNGETQYF. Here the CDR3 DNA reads TGTGCCAGTAGTATAGATCAAAACGGAGAGACCCAGTACTTC.

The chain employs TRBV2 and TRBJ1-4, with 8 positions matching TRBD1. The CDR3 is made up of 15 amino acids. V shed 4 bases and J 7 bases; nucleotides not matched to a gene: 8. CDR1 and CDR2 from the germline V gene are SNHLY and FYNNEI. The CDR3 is CASSGQGSGGEKLFF. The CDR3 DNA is TGTGCCAGCAGTGGACAGGGGAGCGGGGGTGAAAAACTGTTTTTT.

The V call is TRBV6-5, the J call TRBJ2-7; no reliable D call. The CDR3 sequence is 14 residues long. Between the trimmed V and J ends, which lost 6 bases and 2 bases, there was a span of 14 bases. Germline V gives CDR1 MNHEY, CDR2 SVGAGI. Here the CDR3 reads CASSSRTFPYEQYF. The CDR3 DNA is TGTGCCAGCAGCTCCCGGACCTTCCCCTACGAGCAGTACTTC.

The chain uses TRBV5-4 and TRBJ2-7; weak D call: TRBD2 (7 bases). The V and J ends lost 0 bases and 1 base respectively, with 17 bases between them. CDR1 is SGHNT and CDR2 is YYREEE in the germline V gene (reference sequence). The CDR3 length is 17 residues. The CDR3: CASSLADGGGTSYEQYF. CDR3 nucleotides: TGTGCCAGCAGCTTGGCCGATGGGGGGGGCACGTCCTACGAGCAGTACTTC.

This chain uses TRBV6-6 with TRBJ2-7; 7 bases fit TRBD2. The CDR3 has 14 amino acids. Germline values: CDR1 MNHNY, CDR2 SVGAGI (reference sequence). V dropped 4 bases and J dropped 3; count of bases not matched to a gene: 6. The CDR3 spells CASSWGEGRYEQYF. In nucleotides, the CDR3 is TGTGCCAGCAGTTGGGGGGAGGGCCGCTACGAGCAGTACTTC.

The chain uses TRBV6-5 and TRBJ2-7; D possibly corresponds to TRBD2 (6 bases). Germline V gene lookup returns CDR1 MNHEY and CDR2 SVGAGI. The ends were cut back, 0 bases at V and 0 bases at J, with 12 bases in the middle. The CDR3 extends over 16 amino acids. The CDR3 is CASSYSTGGPSYEQYF. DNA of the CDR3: TGTGCCAGCAGTTACTCGACCGGGGGTCCCTCCTACGAGCAGTACTTC.

The DNA of the CDR3 is TGTGCCAGCAGCTTAGGGGACAGAGATGTCGAGACCCAGTACTTC. Protein product: CASSLGDRDVETQYF. The chain combines TRBV7-3 with TRBJ2-5; 7 bases align to TRBD1. The length of the CDR3 is 15 residues. Germline CDR1 is SGHTA and CDR2 is FQGTGA. V shed 2 bases, J shed 5 bases, and the junction held 8 bases outside the gene matches. Combining the CDR3 with reference TRBV7-3 and TRBJ2-5 gives the whole variable domain GAGVSQTPSNKVTEKGKYVELRCDPISGHTALYWYRQSLGQGPEFLIYFQGTGAADDSGLPNDRFFAVRPEGSVSTLKIQRTERGDSAVYLCASSLGDRDVETQYFGPGTRLLVL.

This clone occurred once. The CDR3 bases are TGTGCCAGTAGTATCTCAGCGCTAGCCAAAAACATTCAGTACTTC. Encoded protein: CASSISALAKNIQYF. The chain is built from TRBV19 and TRBJ2-4; D remains ambiguous. The CDR3 runs 15 residues. V lost 3 bases and J 0 bases, leaving 9 bases between the germline ends. The germline gives CDR1 LNHDA, CDR2 SQIVND (reference sequence).

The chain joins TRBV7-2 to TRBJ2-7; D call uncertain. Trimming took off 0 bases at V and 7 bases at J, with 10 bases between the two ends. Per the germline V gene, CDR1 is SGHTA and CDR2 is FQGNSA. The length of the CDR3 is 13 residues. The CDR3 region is CASSLANDAEQYF. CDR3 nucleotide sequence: TGTGCCAGCAGCTTAGCGAACGATGCGGAGCAGTACTTC.

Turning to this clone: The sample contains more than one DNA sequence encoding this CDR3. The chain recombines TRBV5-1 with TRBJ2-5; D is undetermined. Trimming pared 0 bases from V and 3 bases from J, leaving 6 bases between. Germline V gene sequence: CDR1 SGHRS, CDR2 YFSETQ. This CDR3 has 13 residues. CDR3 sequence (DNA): TGCGCCAGCAGCTTGGGACAAGAAGAGACCCAGTACTTC. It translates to CASSLGQEETQYF. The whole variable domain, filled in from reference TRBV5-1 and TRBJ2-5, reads KAGVTQTPRYLIKTRGQQVTLSCSPISGHRSVSWYQQTPGQGLQFLFEYFSETQRNKGNFPGRFSGRQFSNSRSEMNVSTLELGDSALYLCASSLGQEETQYFGPGTRLLVL.

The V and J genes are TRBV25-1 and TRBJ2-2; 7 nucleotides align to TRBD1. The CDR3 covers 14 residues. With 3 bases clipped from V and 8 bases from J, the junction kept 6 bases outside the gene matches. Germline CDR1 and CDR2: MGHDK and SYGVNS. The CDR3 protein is CASSERATGGELFF. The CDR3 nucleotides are TGTGCCAGCAGTGAGAGGGCGACAGGGGGGGAGCTGTTTTTT.

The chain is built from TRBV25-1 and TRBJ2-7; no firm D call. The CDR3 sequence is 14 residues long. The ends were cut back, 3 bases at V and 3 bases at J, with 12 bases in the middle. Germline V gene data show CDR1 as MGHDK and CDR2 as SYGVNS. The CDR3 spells CASSDFRRDYEQYF. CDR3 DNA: TGTGCCAGCAGTGATTTTAGAAGGGACTACGAGCAGTACTTC.

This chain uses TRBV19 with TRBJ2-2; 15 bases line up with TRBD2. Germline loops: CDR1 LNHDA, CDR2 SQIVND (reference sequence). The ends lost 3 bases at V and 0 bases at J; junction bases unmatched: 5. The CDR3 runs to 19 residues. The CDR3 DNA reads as TGTGCCAGTAGTATTTGGACTAGCGGGAGGGCCTCGAACACCGGGGAGCTGTTTTTT. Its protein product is CASSIWTSGRASNTGELFF.

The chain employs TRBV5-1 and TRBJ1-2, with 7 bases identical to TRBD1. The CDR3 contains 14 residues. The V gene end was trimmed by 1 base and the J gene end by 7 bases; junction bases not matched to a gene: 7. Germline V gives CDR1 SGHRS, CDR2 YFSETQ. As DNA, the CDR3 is TGCGCCAGCAGCTTGAAACAGGGGATGAGTGGCTACACCTTC. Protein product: CASSLKQGMSGYTF.

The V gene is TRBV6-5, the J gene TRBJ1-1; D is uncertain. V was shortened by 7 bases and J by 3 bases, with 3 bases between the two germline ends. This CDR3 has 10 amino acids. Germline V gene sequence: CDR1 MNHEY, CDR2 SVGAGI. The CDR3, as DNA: TGTGCCAGCATTGACACTGAAGCTTTCTTT. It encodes CASIDTEAFF.

The chain's CDR3 is CSVEDRAGEETQYF. CDR3 bases: TGCAGCGTTGAAGATCGAGCGGGAGAAGAGACCCAGTACTTC. The chain uses TRBV29-1 and TRBJ2-5; TRBD2 aligns across 8 bases. The ends lost 0 bases at V and 3 bases at J; junction bases unmatched: 3. This CDR3 is 14 amino acids long. CDR1 SQVTM and CDR2 ANQGSEA come from the germline V gene. Drawing the rest from reference TRBV29-1 and TRBJ2-5, the complete variable domain is SAVISQKPSRDICQRGTSLTIQCQVDSQVTMMFWYRQQPGQSLTLIATANQGSEATYESGFVIDKFPISRPNLTFSTLTVSNMSPEDSSIYLCSVEDRAGEETQYFGPGTRLLVL.

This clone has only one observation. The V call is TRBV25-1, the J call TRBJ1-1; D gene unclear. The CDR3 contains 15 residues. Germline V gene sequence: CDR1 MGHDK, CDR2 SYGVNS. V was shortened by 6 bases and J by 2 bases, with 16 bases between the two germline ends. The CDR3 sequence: CASRVGEIGNTEAFF. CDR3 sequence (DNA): TGTGCCAGCAGGGTTGGGGAGATAGGTAACACTGAAGCTTTCTTT.

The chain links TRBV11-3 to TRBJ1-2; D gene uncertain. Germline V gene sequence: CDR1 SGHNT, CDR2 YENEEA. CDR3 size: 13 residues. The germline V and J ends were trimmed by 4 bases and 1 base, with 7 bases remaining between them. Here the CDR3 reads CASSYGSNYGYTF. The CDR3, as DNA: TGTGCCAGCAGCTACGGTAGTAACTATGGCTACACCTTC. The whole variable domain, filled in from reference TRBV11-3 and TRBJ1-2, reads EAGVVQSPRYKIIEKKQPVAFWCNPISGHNTLYWYLQNLGQGPELLIRYENEEAVDDSQLPKDRFSAERLKGVDSTLKIQPAELGDSAVYLCASSYGSNYGYTFGSGTRLTVV.

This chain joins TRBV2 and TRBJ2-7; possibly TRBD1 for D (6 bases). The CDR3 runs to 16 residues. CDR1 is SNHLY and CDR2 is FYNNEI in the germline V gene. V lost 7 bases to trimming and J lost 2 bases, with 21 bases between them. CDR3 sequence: CASIRVKDRLTYEQYF. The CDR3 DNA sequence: TGTGCCAGCATACGGGTGAAGGACAGATTGACCTACGAGCAGTACTTC.

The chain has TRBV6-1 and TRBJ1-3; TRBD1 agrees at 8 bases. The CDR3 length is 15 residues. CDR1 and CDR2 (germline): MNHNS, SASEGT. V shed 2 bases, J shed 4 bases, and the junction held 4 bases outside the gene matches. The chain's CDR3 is CASSEQGAGGNTIYF. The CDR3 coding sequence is TGTGCCAGCAGTGAACAGGGGGCCGGGGGAAACACCATATATTTT.

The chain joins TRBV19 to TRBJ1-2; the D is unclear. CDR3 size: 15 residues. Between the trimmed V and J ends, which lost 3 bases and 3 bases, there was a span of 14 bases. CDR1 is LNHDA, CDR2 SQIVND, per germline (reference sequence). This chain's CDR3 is CASSIAAQPYYGYTF. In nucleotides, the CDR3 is TGTGCCAGTAGTATTGCTGCCCAACCCTACTATGGCTACACCTTC. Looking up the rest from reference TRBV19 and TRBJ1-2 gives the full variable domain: DGGITQSPKYLFRKEGQNVTLSCEQNLNHDAMYWYRQDPGQGLRLIYYSQIVNDFQKGDIAEGYSVSREKKESFPLTVTSAQKNPTAFYLCASSIAAQPYYGYTFGSGTRLTVV.

The CDR3 bases are TGTGCCAGCAGCTCTGGTTATGGCTACACCTTC. This gives the protein CASSSGYGYTF. The V and J genes are TRBV2 and TRBJ1-2; D gene uncertain. Looked up from germline, CDR1 is SNHLY and CDR2 is FYNNEI. V dropped 6 bases and J dropped 5 bases, with 7 bases sitting between them. The CDR3 consists of 11 residues.

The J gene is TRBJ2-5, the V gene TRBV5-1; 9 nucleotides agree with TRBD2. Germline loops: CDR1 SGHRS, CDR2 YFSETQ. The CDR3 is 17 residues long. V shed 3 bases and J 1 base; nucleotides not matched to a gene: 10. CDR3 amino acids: CASSSGVASGIQETQYF. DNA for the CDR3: TGCGCCAGCAGCTCCGGAGTGGCTAGCGGGATCCAAGAGACCCAGTACTTC.

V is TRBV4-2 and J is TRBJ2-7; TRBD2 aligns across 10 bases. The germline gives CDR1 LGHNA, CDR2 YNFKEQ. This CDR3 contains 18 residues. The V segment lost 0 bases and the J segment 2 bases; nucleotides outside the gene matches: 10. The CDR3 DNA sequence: TGTGCCAGCAGCCAAGATCCTGTTAGCGGGAGGACCACCTACGAGCAGTACTTC. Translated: CASSQDPVSGRTTYEQYF.

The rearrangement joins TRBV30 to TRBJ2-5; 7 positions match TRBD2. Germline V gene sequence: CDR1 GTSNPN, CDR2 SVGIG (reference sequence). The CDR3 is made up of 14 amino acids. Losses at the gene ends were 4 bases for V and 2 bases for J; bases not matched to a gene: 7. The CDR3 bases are TGTGCCTGGAATCCTAGCGGACCACAAGAGACCCAGTACTTC. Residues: CAWNPSGPQETQYF. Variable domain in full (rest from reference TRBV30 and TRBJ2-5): SQTIHQWPATLVQPVGSPLSLECTVEGTSNPNLYWYRQAAGRGLQLLFYSVGIGQISSEVPQNLSASRPQDRQFILSSKKLLLSDSGFYLCAWNPSGPQETQYFGPGTRLLVL.